One and the same sample provided the 10 T cell receptor beta chains below, sequenced in a study of T cell responses to AZD1222 COVID-19 vaccine. Only in-frame clones appear in the TCRdb table, and some are missing; sequencing was by immunoSEQ multiplex PCR. In the table there are 130,000 to 150,000 clones, under 95% of which are singletons. The starting material was peripheral blood, obtained on day 0 of AZD1222 vaccination. These receptors were obtained from an adult in good health.

This rearrangement joins TRBV5-4 to TRBJ1-1; TRBD1 might be the D (5 bases). CDR1 is SGHNT and CDR2 is YYREEE in the germline V gene (reference sequence). This CDR3 is 14 amino acids long. V shed 2 bases and J shed 4 bases, with 12 bases lying between them. The CDR3 loop reads CASSFKRGVTEAFF. In DNA form, the CDR3 reads TGTGCCAGCAGCTTTAAACGAGGGGTCACTGAAGCTTTCTTT.

The J gene is TRBJ1-1, the V gene TRBV29-1; 7 nucleotides line up with TRBD1. Per germline, CDR1 SQVTM and CDR2 ANQGSEA. The V and J ends lost 4 bases and 7 bases, in that order; junction bases with no gene match: 9. The CDR3 is 13 amino acids. The CDR3 sequence: CSVGLGTAVEAFF. Written as DNA, the CDR3 is TGCAGCGTTGGTCTGGGGACAGCGGTTGAAGCTTTCTTT.

This sequence joins TRBV4-1 and TRBJ1-1, with D possibly being TRBD1 (5 bases). Germline loops: CDR1 MGHRA, CDR2 YSYEKL. Trimming pared 8 bases from V and 6 bases from J, leaving 13 bases between. The CDR3 totals 12 residues. The CDR3 loop reads CASRGGFAEAFF. The CDR3 nucleotides are TGCGCCAGCCGCGGGGGTTTCGCTGAAGCTTTCTTT.

The chain uses TRBV19 and TRBJ1-3, with D perhaps TRBD1 (5 bases). This CDR3 is built from 14 residues. V dropped 5 bases and J dropped 2 bases, with 10 bases sitting between them. Germline CDR1 is LNHDA and CDR2 is SQIVND (reference sequence). The DNA of the CDR3 is TGTGCCAGTAGTCGGGGCGCAACTGGAAACACCATATATTTT. Protein product: CASSRGATGNTIYF.

The chain couples TRBV11-2 to TRBJ1-2, with 7 bases identical to TRBD1. The CDR3 has 14 amino acids. CDR1 is SGHAT and CDR2 is FQNNGV in the germline V gene. After removal of 1 base from V and 4 bases from J, the junction contained 3 bases not matched to a gene. CDR3 region: CASSLGTGLYGYTF. CDR3 DNA: TGTGCCAGCAGCTTAGGGACAGGCCTCTATGGCTACACCTTC.

Worth noting for this clone: One junction end does not reproduce the germline sequence, and a read error may be involved. This chain uses TRBV7-7 with TRBJ2-5, with D possibly being TRBD2 (6 bases). The CDR3 is 13 residues long. CDR1 is SSHAT and CDR2 is FNYEAQ in the germline V gene (reference sequence). CDR3 nucleotide sequence: TGTGCTAGCAGCTCCCGGGGGCAAGAGACCCAGTACTTC. Its translation is CASSSRGQETQYF.

This clone was seen just once. The V gene is TRBV29-1, the J gene TRBJ2-6; D might be TRBD1 or TRBD2, each matching 5 bases. This CDR3 comprises 19 residues. Germline V gene sequence: CDR1 SQVTM, CDR2 ANQGSEA. The V end lost 0 bases, the J end lost 7 bases, and 25 bases lay between the germline ends. DNA of the CDR3: TGCAGCGTTGAAGAGATTCAGGGACCTGTTTCTCTTGGAGCCAACGTCCTGACTTTC. It is translated as CSVEEIQGPVSLGANVLTF.

In this sample, this clone turned up once. This chain joins TRBV18 and TRBJ1-2; TRBD1 is a possible D gene (6 bases). V lost 2 bases and J 3 bases, leaving 13 bases between the germline ends. Germline loops: CDR1 KGHSH, CDR2 LQKENI. The CDR3 spans 15 residues. The CDR3 nucleotides read TGTGCCAGCTCACCAACCGGGGGGCGAGACTATGGCTACACCTTC. As protein: CASSPTGGRDYGYTF. Looking up the rest from reference TRBV18 and TRBJ1-2 gives the full variable domain: NAGVMQNPRHLVRRRGQEARLRCSPMKGHSHVYWYRQLPEEGLKFMVYLQKENIIDESGMPKERFSAEFPKEGPSILRIQQVVRGDSAAYFCASSPTGGRDYGYTFGSGTRLTVV.

V usage is TRBV19 and J usage is TRBJ1-3, with D possibly being TRBD1 (5 bases). The CDR3 runs 16 residues. V lost 7 bases and J 4 bases, leaving 20 bases between the germline ends. The germline V gene has CDR1 LNHDA and CDR2 SQIVND (reference sequence). CDR3 sequence: CASTSGGHRSGNTIYF. In DNA form, the CDR3 reads TGTGCCAGTACCTCAGGTGGACATCGCTCCGGAAACACCATATATTTT.

The chain recombines TRBV2 with TRBJ2-2; 9 nucleotides agree with TRBD1. The CDR3 runs to 13 residues. Trimming at V came to 8 bases and at J to 3 bases, leaving 1 base not matched to a gene. Germline assignment: CDR1 SNHLY and CDR2 FYNNEI. CDR3 sequence reads: CASRDRDTGELFF. Written as DNA, the CDR3 is TGTGCCAGCCGGGACAGGGACACCGGGGAGCTGTTTTTT.